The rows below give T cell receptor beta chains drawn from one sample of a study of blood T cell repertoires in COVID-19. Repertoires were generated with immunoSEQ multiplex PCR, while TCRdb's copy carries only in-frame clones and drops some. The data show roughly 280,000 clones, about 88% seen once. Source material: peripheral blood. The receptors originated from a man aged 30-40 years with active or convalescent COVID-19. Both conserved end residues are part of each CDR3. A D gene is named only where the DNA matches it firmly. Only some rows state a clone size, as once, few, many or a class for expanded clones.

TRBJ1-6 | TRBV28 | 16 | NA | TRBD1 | TGTGCCAGCAGTGTACAGGGGTCAAACGATAATTCACCCCTCCACTTT | CASSVQGSNDNSPLHF
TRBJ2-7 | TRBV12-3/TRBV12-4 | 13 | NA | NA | TGTGCCAGCAGTCTCGCAGGGATGGAAGAGCAGTACTTC | CASSLAGMEEQYF
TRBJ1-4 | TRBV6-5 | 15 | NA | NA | TGTGCCAGCAGACGACGAGGATCAACTAATGAAAAACTGTTTTTT | CASRRRGSTNEKLFF
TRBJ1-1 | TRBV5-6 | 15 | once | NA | TGTGCCAGCAGCTTGCCCAGGGGATACAACACTGAAGCTTTCTTT | CASSLPRGYNTEAFF
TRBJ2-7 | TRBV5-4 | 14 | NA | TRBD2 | TGTGCCACGTCGAGTATAGCGGGGGTCTACGAGCAGTACTTC | CATSSIAGVYEQYF
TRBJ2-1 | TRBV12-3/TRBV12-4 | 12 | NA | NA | TGTGCCAGCAGTCACATCTCCTATGAGCAGTTCTTC | CASSHISYEQFF
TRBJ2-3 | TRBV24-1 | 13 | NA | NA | TGTGCCACCAGTGCGCTCGGTTGGGATACGCAGTATTTT | CATSALGWDTQYF
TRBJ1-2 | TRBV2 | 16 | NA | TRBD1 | TGTGCCAGCAGTGCGGACAGGGGGTTGTCTCGAGCTGGCTACACCTTC | CASSADRGLSRAGYTF
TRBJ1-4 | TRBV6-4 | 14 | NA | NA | TGTGCCAGCACGACTGGGGGCCGTGTTGAAAAACTGTTTTTT | CASTTGGRVEKLFF
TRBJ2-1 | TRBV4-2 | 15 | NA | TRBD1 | TGTGCCAGCAGCCAAGGACAGGGTCCCTACAATGAGCAGTTCTTC | CASSQGQGPYNEQFF
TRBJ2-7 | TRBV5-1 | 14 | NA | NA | TGCGCCAGCACCCTTGGGGGGGCGCTGAGGGAGCAGTACTTC | CASTLGGALREQYF
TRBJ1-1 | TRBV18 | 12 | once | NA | TGTGCCAGCTCACTCGAGTACACTGAAGCTTTCTTT | CASSLEYTEAFF
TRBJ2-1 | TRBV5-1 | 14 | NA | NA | TGCGCCAGCAGCACTACCGTGTCGCTAGTTGAGCAGTTCTTC | CASSTTVSLVEQFF
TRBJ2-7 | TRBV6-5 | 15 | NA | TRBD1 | TGTGCCAGCTCCAGGGGTTTTAGGACAGGGCGCGAGCAGTACTTC | CASSRGFRTGREQYF
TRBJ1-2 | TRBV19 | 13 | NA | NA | TGTGCCAGTAGTCCTCAGGGTTCGGAGGGCTACACCTTC | CASSPQGSEGYTF
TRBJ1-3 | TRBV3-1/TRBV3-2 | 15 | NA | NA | TGTGCCACAGCGTCGGGGGTCAACTCTGGAAACACCATATATTTT | CATASGVNSGNTIYF
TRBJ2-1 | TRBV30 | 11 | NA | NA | TGTGCCTGGAGTGTACAGCTTGAGCAGTTCTTC | CAWSVQLEQFF
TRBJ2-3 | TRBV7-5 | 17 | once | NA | TGTGCCAGAAGCTTCGGTCTAACGAGGGGAGGGTTAGATACGCAGTATTTT | CARSFGLTRGGLDTQYF
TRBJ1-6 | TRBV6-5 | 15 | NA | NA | TGTGCCAGCAGCTATGACGGGAGAAATAATTCACCCCTCCACTTT | CASSYDGRNNSPLHF
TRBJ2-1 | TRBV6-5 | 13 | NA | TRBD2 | TGTGCCAGCAGCCCGGGACTAGCAGGGGAGCAGTTCTTC | CASSPGLAGEQFF
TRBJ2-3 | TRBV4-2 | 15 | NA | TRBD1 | TGTGCCAGCAGCCTACTCGGACAGGGGAGGGATACGCAGTATTTT | CASSLLGQGRDTQYF
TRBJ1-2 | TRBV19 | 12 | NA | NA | TGTGCCAGTAGTCGGGCGGGGATCGGCTACACCTTC | CASSRAGIGYTF
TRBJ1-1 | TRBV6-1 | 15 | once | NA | TGTGCCAGCAGTGAGTTTGGGCAGGGAAACACTGAAGCTTTCTTT | CASSEFGQGNTEAFF
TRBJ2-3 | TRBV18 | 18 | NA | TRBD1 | TGTGCCAGCTCTCGGACGGGACAGATTGATGCGAGCACAGATACGCAGTATTTT | CASSRTGQIDASTDTQYF
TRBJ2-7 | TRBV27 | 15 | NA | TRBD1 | TGTGCCAGCAGACCCGATCCTTACAGGGGCGACGAGCAGTACTTC | CASRPDPYRGDEQYF
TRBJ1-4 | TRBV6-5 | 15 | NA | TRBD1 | TGTGCCAGCACCAAATGGGGACAGAGGTCCGAAAAACTGTTTTTT | CASTKWGQRSEKLFF
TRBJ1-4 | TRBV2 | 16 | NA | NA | TGTGCCAGCAGTGACCCGGGGGGCGCAACTAATGAAAAACTGTTTTTT | CASSDPGGATNEKLFF
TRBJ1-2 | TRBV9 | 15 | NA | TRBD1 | TGTGCCAGCAGCGTAGCCCCTAAAGGACAGGGCGGCTACACCTTC | CASSVAPKGQGGYTF
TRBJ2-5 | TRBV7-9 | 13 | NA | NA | TGTGCCAGCAGGCTGGTCGGGTATCGGGCCCAGTACTTC | CASRLVGYRAQYF
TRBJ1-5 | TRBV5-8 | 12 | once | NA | TGTGCCAGCAGCTTATTAAATCAGCCCCAGCATTTT | CASSLLNQPQHF
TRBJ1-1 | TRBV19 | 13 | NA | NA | TGTGCCAGTAATCACGCGGGGAGTACTGAAGCTTTCTTT | CASNHAGSTEAFF
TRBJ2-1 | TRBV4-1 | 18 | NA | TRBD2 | TGCGCCAGCAGCCAAGATTTAAAGCGGGGGGTATTCCGGGTTGAGCAGTTCTTC | CASSQDLKRGVFRVEQFF